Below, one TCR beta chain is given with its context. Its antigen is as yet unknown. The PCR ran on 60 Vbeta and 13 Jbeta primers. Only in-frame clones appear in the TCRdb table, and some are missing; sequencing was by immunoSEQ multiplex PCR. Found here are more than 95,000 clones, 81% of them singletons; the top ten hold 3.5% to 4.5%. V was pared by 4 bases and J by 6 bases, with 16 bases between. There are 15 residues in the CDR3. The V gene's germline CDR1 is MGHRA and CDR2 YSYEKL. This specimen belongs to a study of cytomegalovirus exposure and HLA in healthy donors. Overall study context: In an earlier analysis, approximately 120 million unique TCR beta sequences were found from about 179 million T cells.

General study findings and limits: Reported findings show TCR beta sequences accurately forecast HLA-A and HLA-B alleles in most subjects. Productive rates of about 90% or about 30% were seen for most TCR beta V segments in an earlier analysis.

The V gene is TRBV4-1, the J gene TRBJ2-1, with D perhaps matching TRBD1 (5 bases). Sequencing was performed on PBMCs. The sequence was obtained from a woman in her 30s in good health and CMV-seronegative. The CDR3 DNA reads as TGCGCCAGCAGCCCCACTGACAGTTCTGGCAATGAGCAGTTCTTC. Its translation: CASSPTDSSGNEQFF.